Below, 24 T cell receptor beta chains from the same sample are listed, as sequenced in a study of regulatory T cells in long-lasting Graves disease. Regarding time point: newly diagnosed GD, antithyroid drugs for less than 3 months. Extracted PBMC RNA gave rise to the TCR library. TCR beta libraries were built with iRepertoire HTBI primers and Arm-PCR of CDR3 regions. Using its own MiXCR run on the multiplex PCR reads, TCRdb lists one record per CDR3 protein. The data contain just over 600,000 distinct CDR3 sequences, approximately 15% of them singletons. The same specimen was also included in a second study, on T cells in Graves' hyperthyroidism and ophthalmopathy.

Material: peripheral blood mononuclear cells (PBMCs), obtained at new diagnosis, from a patient treated with antithyroid drugs. The origin of the receptors is a woman in her twenties or thirties with Graves disease.

In this sample, this clonotype turned up a few times. The chain recombines TRBV19 with TRBJ2-3, with D possibly being TRBD1 or TRBD2 (5 bases each). Looked up from germline, CDR1 is LNHDA and CDR2 is SQIVND (reference sequence). V was cut by 4 bases and J by 1 base, with 9 bases left in between. The CDR3 runs to 14 residues. The CDR3 sequence is CASSTGTRTDTQYF. The CDR3 DNA reads TGTGCCAGTAGTACAGGGACCCGCACAGATACGCAGTATTTT.

This clonotype has just one count. V and J are TRBV19 and TRBJ2-1, with D perhaps matching TRBD2 (5 bases). This CDR3 has 19 amino acids. Germline CDR1 LNHDA, CDR2 SQIVND (reference sequence). Trimming stripped 4 bases from V and 0 bases from J, with 22 bases between. Here the CDR3 DNA reads TGTGCCAGTAGTACCAAGAGGGATGTGGCGGGTAGCTCCTACAATGAGCAGTTCTTC. Encoded protein: CASSTKRDVAGSSYNEQFF.

This clonotype was counted ten times or more. V is TRBV6-1 and J is TRBJ2-3; possibly TRBD2 for D (5 bases). CDR3 length: 12 amino acids. V shed 6 bases and J shed 8 bases, with 12 bases lying between them. The germline gives CDR1 MNHNS, CDR2 SASEGT. CDR3 protein: CASRGGGVTQYF. CDR3 nucleotide sequence: TGTGCCAGCAGAGGAGGTGGGGTTACGCAGTATTTT.

At least ten counts were recorded for this clonotype. The chain couples TRBV20-1 to TRBJ2-5, with 9 bases lining up with TRBD2. This CDR3 spans 13 amino acids. Trimming at V came to 2 bases and at J to 5 bases, leaving 3 bases not matched to a gene. Germline lookup yields CDR1 DFQATT and CDR2 SNEGSKA (reference sequence). CDR3 DNA: TGCAGTGCTAGATTCCTAGCGGGGGAGACCCAGTACTTC. This gives the protein CSARFLAGETQYF.

This clonotype was found many times. The chain carries TRBV5-1 and TRBJ2-2, with TRBD2 as a possible D gene (6 bases). The germline V and J ends were trimmed by 4 bases and 6 bases, with 16 bases remaining between them. Germline lookup yields CDR1 SGHRS and CDR2 YFSETQ. The CDR3 is 15 residues long. The CDR3 bases are TGCGCCAGCAGCGCAACATTCCCGGGGGCCGGGGAGCTGTTTTTT. It yields the protein CASSATFPGAGELFF.

This clonotype was found many times. The gene calls are TRBV28 and TRBJ1-1; D is possibly TRBD1 (6 bases). V was shortened by 5 bases and J by 7 bases, with 14 bases between the two germline ends. Germline assignment: CDR1 MDHEN and CDR2 SYDVKM. The CDR3 runs to 13 residues. CDR3 nucleotides: TGTGCCAGCAGTCCTTGGACAGCCGGTGAAGCTTTCTTT. Protein sequence: CASSPWTAGEAFF.

This clonotype was seen many times. CDR3 sequence reads: CAISEWGREGRNEQFF. The DNA of the CDR3 is TGTGCCATCAGTGAGTGGGGGCGGGAGGGCCGCAATGAGCAGTTCTTC. The rearrangement links TRBV10-3 to TRBJ2-1, with 9 bases identical to TRBD2. Looked up from germline, CDR1 is ENHRY and CDR2 is SYGVKD. The CDR3 has 16 amino acids. The V segment lost 1 base and the J segment 6 bases; nucleotides outside the gene matches: 7.

With regard to this clonotype: This may be a read error: a much more frequent sequence differs by one nucleotide. The V gene is TRBV7-2, the J gene TRBJ2-1; D gene ambiguous. Per the germline V gene, CDR1 is SGHTA and CDR2 is FQGNSA. With 4 bases removed from V and 13 bases from J, the gap between germline ends came to 14 bases. The CDR3 has 12 amino acids. In nucleotides, the CDR3 is TGTGCCAGCAGCTCCACAGCGAAAACCCAGTTCTTC. Translating it yields CASSSTAKTQFF.

The chain joins TRBV10-3 to TRBJ2-3, with D possibly being TRBD2 (5 bases). Germline values: CDR1 ENHRY, CDR2 SYGVKD. The CDR3 has 13 residues. V shed 2 bases and J shed 6 bases, with 9 bases lying between them. The CDR3 region has the DNA TGTGCCATCAGTGAGGAGGGTAGGGATACGCAGTATTTT. Its protein product is CAISEEGRDTQYF.

Many counts were recorded for this clonotype. The rearrangement joins TRBV3-1 to TRBJ1-1, with a tentative D call TRBD1 (5 bases). This CDR3 region has 14 residues. Trimming left V 1 base short and J 10 bases short, with 16 bases between. The V gene's germline CDR1 is LGHDT and CDR2 YNNKEL (reference sequence). The CDR3 loop reads CASSQARGVSGAFF. CDR3 sequence (DNA): TGTGCCAGCAGCCAAGCACGAGGGGTAAGTGGAGCTTTCTTT.

This clonotype was found many times. The chain recombines TRBV7-2 with TRBJ2-1; 13 nucleotides agree with TRBD2. Germline CDR1 reads SGHTA; CDR2 reads FQGNSA. The CDR3 has 18 residues. Trimming took 5 bases from V and 7 from J; bases not matched to a gene: 14. CDR3 sequence reads: CASSLGLAGASTWNEQFF. Here the CDR3 DNA reads TGTGCCAGCAGCCTCGGACTAGCGGGAGCCTCCACCTGGAATGAGCAGTTCTTC.

This chain links TRBV19 with TRBJ1-2, with D possibly TRBD1 on 5 matching bases. The CDR3 runs to 15 residues. The V end lost 6 bases, the J end lost 4 bases, and 18 bases lay between the germline ends. Germline CDR1 and CDR2: LNHDA and SQIVND (reference sequence). CDR3 coding DNA: TGTGCCAGTAGGGCAGCGCAGGGACCGCCCTATGGCTACACCTTC. This sequence encodes CASRAAQGPPYGYTF.

This chain uses TRBV20-1 with TRBJ1-1; D ambiguous. The CDR3 totals 14 residues. In germline, CDR1 is DFQATT, CDR2 SNEGSKA (reference sequence). Between the trimmed V and J ends, which lost 1 base and 4 bases, there was a span of 13 bases. The CDR3 sequence is CSARGTASGTEAFF. The CDR3 nucleotides are TGCAGTGCTAGAGGTACGGCTTCCGGCACTGAAGCTTTCTTT.

The chain carries TRBV4-1 and TRBJ1-2, with D perhaps matching TRBD1 (6 bases). CDR1 and CDR2 from the germline V gene are MGHRA and YSYEKL. This CDR3 comprises 16 residues. V dropped 7 bases and J dropped 2 bases, with 20 bases sitting between them. CDR3 in amino acids: CASTVHSAGVNYGYTF. The CDR3, as DNA: TGCGCCAGCACCGTCCATTCGGCAGGGGTGAACTATGGCTACACCTTC.

The rearrangement joins TRBV19 to TRBJ2-3; 10 bases match TRBD2. Germline CDR1 is LNHDA and CDR2 is SQIVND (reference sequence). V gave up 5 bases and J gave up 1 base; unmatched junction bases: 9. The CDR3 has 17 residues. CDR3 in amino acids: CASSLQREGRGTDTQYF. CDR3 bases: TGTGCCAGTAGTTTACAGCGGGAGGGCCGTGGCACAGATACGCAGTATTTT.

This clonotype came up a few times. The chain couples TRBV18 to TRBJ2-3; 10 bases agree with TRBD2. V lost 2 bases and J lost 8; bases outside the gene matches: 4. This CDR3 has 14 residues. Germline loops: CDR1 KGHSH, CDR2 LQKENI. Here the CDR3 DNA reads TGTGCCAGCTCACCATCTAGCGGGAGCGGTACGCAGTATTTT. It yields the protein CASSPSSGSGTQYF.

For this clonotype: A junction boundary mismatches the germline segment, possibly from a read error. The rearrangement uses TRBV7-9 and TRBJ2-3; 9 bases fit TRBD2. The CDR3 runs to 15 residues. CDR1 SEHNR and CDR2 FQNEAQ come from the germline V gene (reference sequence). CDR3: CASSLTSGATGTQYF. The CDR3 DNA reads TGTGCCAGCAGCCTGACTAGCGGAGCCACAGGTACGCAGTATTTT.

The chain employs TRBV7-9 and TRBJ1-1, with D maybe TRBD1 (6 bases). V lost 2 bases, J lost 10 bases, and 14 bases lay in between. The CDR3 runs 13 residues. The germline V gene encodes CDR1 SEHNR and CDR2 FQNEAQ (reference sequence). The CDR3 loop reads CASSLWQGLGAFF. For the CDR3, the DNA is TGTGCCAGCAGCTTATGGCAGGGGTTGGGAGCTTTCTTT.

This chain links TRBV19 with TRBJ1-2; possible D gene TRBD1, 6 bases. This CDR3 is built from 15 residues. Germline V gives CDR1 LNHDA, CDR2 SQIVND (reference sequence). V shed 6 bases and J shed 8 bases, with 22 bases lying between them. The CDR3 reads CASRPSVGGASGYTF. For the CDR3, the DNA is TGTGCCAGTAGACCGTCGGTGGGGGGCGCGAGCGGCTACACCTTC.

The chain combines TRBV18 with TRBJ1-1; tentatively, D is TRBD1 (6 bases). The CDR3 is 16 residues long. Germline lookup yields CDR1 KGHSH and CDR2 LQKENI. The V gene lost 0 bases and the J gene lost 1 base, with 12 bases spanning the gap. CDR3 sequence reads: CASSPPGRDKNTEAFF. As DNA, the CDR3 is TGTGCCAGCTCACCACCGGGGCGGGACAAGAACACTGAAGCTTTCTTT.

The chain uses TRBV28 and TRBJ2-5; the match to TRBD1 covers 7 bases. CDR3 length: 13 residues. V was clipped by 8 bases and J by 1 base; unmatched bases: 4. Germline CDR1 and CDR2: MDHEN and SYDVKM. The CDR3 protein is CASSGQPQETQYF. The CDR3 nucleotides read TGTGCCAGCTCGGGACAGCCCCAAGAGACCCAGTACTTC.

The chain uses TRBV27 and TRBJ2-7; tentative D call: TRBD1 (6 bases). V lost 6 bases and J 4 bases, leaving 19 bases between the germline ends. Germline CDR1 and CDR2: MNHEY and SMNVEV (reference sequence). There are 15 residues in the CDR3. The CDR3 DNA reads TGTGCCAGCAGAGTAACAGGGTCGTCGTTTTACGAGCAGTACTTC. Protein product: CASRVTGSSFYEQYF.

This clonotype was picked up a small number of times. It is likely a read error, because the conserved phenylalanine at the end of the CDR3 is missing. The DNA for the CDR3 is TGTGCCAGCAGTTCGAGCAGGCTCTCTTACAATGAGCAGTTCGTC. Translating gives CASSSSRLSYNEQFV. The chain employs TRBV12-3 or TRBV12-4 and TRBJ2-1; D gene uncertain. The CDR3 is 15 amino acids. The V end lost 4 bases, the J end lost 4 bases, and 14 bases lay between the germline ends.

This clonotype was seen repeatedly, ten times or more. The DNA of the CDR3 is TGTGCCAGCACGGACAGGAGGGACGAGCAGTACTTC. This codes for CASTDRRDEQYF. V is TRBV2 and J is TRBJ2-7, with D perhaps matching TRBD1 (7 bases). Trimming pared 7 bases from V and 5 bases from J, leaving 12 bases between. Germline-derived CDR1 and CDR2 are SNHLY and FYNNEI. The CDR3 loop spans 12 amino acids.